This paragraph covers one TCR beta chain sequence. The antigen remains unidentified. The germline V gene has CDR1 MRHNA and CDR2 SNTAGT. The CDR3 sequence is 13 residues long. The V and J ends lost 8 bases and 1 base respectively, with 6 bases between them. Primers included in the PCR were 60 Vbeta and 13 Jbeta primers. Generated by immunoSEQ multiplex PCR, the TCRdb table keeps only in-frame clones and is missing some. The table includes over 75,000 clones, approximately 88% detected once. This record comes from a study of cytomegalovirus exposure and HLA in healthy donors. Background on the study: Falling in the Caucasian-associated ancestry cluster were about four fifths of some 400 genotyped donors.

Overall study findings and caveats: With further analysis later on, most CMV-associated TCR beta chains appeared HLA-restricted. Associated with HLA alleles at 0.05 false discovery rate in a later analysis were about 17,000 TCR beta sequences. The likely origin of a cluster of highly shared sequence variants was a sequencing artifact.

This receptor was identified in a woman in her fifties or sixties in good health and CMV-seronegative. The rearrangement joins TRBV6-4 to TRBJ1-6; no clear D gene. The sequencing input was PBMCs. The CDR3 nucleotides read TGTGCCAGCCTCAGGTCCTATAATTCACCCCTCCACTTT. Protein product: CASLRSYNSPLHF.